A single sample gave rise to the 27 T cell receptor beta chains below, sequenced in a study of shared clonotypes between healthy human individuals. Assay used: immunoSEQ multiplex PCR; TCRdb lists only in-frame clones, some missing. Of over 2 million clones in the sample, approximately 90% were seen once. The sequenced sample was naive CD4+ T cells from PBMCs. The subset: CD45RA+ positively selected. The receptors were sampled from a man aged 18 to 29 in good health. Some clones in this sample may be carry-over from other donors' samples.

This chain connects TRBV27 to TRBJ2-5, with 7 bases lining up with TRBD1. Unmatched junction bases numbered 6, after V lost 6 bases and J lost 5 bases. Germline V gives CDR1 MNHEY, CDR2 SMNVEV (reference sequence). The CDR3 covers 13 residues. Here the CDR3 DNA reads TGTGCCAGCAGCTCGACAGGGCCCGAGACCCAGTACTTC. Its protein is CASSSTGPETQYF.

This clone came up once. This CDR3 is CASSYRGRQETQYF. In DNA form, the CDR3 reads TGTGCCAGCAGTTACCGGGGGCGGCAAGAGACCCAGTACTTC. The chain has TRBV6-6 and TRBJ2-5; D is possibly TRBD1 or TRBD2 (6 bases each). Per the germline V gene, CDR1 is MNHNY and CDR2 is SVGAGI (reference sequence). The V end was cut by 2 bases, the J end by 2 bases, with 9 bases between. The CDR3 sequence is 14 residues long.

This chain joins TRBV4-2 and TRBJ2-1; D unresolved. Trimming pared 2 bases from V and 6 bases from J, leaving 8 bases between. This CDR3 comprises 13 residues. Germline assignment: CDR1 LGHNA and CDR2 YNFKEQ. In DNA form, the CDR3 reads TGTGCCAGCAGCCAACTACCCTTCAATGAGCAGTTCTTC. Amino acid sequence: CASSQLPFNEQFF.

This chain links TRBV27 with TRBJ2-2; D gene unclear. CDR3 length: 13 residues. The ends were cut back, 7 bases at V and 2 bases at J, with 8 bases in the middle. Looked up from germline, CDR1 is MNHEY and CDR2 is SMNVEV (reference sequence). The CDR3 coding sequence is TGTGCCAGCATCAATCATAACACCGGGGAGCTGTTTTTT. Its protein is CASINHNTGELFF.

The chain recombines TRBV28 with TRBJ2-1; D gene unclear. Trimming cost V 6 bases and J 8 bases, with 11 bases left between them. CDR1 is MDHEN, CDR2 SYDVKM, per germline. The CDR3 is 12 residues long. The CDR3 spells CASRQNFDEQFF. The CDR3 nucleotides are TGTGCCAGCAGGCAAAACTTCGATGAGCAGTTCTTC.

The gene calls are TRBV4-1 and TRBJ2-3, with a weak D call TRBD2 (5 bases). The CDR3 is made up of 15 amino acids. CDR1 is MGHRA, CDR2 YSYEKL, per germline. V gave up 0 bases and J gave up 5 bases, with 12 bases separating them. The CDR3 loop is CASSQDSSRGDTQYF. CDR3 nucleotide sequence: TGCGCCAGCAGCCAAGATTCCAGCCGGGGAGATACGCAGTATTTT.

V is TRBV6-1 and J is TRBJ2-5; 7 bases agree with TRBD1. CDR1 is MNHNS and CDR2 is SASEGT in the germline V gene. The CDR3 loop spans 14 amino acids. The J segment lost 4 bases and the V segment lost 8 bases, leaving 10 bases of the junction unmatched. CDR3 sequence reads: CASYERGQGETQYF. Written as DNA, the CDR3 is TGTGCCAGCTACGAAAGGGGGCAAGGAGAGACCCAGTACTTC.

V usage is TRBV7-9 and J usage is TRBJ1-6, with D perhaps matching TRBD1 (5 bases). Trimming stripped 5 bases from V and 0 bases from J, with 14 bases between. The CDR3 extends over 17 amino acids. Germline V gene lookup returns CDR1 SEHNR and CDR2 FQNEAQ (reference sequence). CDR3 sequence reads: CASSGTFLSSYNSPLHF. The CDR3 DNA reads TGTGCCAGCAGCGGGACTTTCCTGAGCTCCTATAATTCACCCCTCCACTTT.

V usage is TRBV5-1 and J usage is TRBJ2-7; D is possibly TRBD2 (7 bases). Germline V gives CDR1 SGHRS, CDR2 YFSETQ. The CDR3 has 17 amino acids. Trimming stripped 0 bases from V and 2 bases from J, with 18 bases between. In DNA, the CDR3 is TGCGCCAGCAGCTTGGAGGTTTCTCGGGGGGCCCCCTACGAGCAGTACTTC. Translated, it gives CASSLEVSRGAPYEQYF.

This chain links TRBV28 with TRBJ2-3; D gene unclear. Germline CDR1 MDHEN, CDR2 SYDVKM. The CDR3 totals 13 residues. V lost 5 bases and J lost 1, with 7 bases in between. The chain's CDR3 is CASSVQRTDTQYF. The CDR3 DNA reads TGTGCCAGCAGTGTACAGCGCACAGATACGCAGTATTTT.

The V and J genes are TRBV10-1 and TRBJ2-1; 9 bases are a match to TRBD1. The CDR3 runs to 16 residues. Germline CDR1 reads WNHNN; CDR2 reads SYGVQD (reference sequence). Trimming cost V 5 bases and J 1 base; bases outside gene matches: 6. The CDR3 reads CASSQTGGFSYNEQFF. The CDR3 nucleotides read TGCGCCAGCAGTCAAACAGGGGGCTTTTCCTACAATGAGCAGTTCTTC.

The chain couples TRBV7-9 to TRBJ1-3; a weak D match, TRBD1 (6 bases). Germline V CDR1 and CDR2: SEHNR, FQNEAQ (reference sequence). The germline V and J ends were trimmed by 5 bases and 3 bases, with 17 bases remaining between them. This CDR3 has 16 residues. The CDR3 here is CASSPRGTQVGNTIYF. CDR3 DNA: TGTGCCAGCAGCCCTAGGGGGACACAGGTTGGAAACACCATATATTTT.

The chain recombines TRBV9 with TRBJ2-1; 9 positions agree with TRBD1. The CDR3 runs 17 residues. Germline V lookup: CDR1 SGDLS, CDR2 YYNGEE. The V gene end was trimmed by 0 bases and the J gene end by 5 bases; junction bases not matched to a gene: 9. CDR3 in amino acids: CASSVEAWGQGNNEQFF. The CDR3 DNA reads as TGTGCCAGCAGCGTAGAGGCGTGGGGACAGGGAAACAATGAGCAGTTCTTC.

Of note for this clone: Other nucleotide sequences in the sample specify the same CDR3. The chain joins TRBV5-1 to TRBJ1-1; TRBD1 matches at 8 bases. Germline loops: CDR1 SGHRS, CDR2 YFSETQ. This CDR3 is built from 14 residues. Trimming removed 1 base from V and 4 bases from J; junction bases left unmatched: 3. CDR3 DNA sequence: TGCGCCAGCAGCTTGACAACAGGGGGCACTGAAGCTTTCTTT. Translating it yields CASSLTTGGTEAFF.

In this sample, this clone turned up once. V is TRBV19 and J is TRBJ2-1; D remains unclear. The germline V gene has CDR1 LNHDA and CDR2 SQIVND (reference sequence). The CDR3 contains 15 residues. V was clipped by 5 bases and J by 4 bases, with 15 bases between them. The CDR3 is CASSLGSTSYNEQFF. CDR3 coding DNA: TGTGCCAGTAGTTTGGGGTCTACTTCTTACAATGAGCAGTTCTTC.

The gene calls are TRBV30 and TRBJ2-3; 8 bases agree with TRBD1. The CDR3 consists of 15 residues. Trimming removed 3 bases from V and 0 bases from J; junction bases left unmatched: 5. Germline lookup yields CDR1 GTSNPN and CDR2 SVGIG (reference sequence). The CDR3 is CAWSPRDRSTDTQYF. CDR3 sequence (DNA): TGTGCCTGGAGCCCCCGGGACAGGAGCACAGATACGCAGTATTTT.

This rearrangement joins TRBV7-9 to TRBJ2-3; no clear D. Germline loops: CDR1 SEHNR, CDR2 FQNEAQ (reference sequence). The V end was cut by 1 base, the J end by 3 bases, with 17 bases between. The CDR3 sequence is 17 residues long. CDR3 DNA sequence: TGTGCCAGCAGCTTAGGTACGGAAGGGTCCCTGACAGATACGCAGTATTTT. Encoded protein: CASSLGTEGSLTDTQYF.

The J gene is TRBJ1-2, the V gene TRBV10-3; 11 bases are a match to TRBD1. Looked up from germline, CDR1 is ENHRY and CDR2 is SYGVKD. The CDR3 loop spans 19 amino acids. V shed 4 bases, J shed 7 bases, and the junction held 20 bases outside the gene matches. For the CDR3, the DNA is TGTGCCATCAGTGGAAGATTTCCCGGGACAGGGGGGTCCGGCGGTGGCTACACCTTC. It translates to CAISGRFPGTGGSGGGYTF.

The CDR3 loop is CASSSSGRAYNEQFF. The CDR3, as DNA: TGTGCCAGCAGCTCAAGCGGGAGAGCCTACAATGAGCAGTTCTTC. The chain couples TRBV9 to TRBJ2-1; TRBD2 matches 8 bases. CDR1 is SGDLS, CDR2 YYNGEE, per germline. The ends lost 4 bases at V and 2 bases at J; junction bases unmatched: 5. The CDR3 covers 15 residues.

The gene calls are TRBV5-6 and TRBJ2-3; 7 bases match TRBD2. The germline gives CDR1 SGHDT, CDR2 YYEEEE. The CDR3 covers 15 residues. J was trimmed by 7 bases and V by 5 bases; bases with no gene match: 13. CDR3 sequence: CASSRGGSGSYTQYF. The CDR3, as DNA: TGTGCCAGCAGTCGAGGTGGTAGCGGGTCTTATACGCAGTATTTT. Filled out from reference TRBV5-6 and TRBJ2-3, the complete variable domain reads DAGVTQSPTHLIKTRGQQVTLRCSPKSGHDTVSWYQQALGQGPQFIFQYYEEEERQRGNFPDRFSGHQFPNYSSELNVNALLLGDSALYLCASSRGGSGSYTQYFGPGTRLTVL.

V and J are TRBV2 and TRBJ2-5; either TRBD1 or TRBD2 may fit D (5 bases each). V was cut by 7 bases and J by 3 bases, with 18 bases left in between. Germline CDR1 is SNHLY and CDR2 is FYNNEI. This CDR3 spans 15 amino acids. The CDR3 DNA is TGTGCCAGCACACGATTTGGGGACGTAGAAGAGACCCAGTACTTC. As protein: CASTRFGDVEETQYF.

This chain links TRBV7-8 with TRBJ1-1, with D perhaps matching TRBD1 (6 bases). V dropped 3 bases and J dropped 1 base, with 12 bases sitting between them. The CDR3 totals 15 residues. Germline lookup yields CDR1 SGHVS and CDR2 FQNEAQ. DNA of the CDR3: TGTGCCAGCAGCTTCCTCGGACAGTGGAACACTGAAGCTTTCTTT. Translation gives CASSFLGQWNTEAFF.

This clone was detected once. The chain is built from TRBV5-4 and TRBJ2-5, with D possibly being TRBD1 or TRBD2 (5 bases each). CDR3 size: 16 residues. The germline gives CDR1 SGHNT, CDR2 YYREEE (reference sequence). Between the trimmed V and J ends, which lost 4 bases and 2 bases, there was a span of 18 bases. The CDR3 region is CASSPLDWGRQETQYF. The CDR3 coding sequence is TGTGCCAGCAGCCCGCTTGATTGGGGGAGACAAGAGACCCAGTACTTC. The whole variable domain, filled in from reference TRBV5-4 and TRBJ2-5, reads ETGVTQSPTHLIKTRGQQVTLRCSSQSGHNTVSWYQQALGQGPQFIFQYYREEENGRGNFPPRFSGLQFPNYSSELNVNALELDDSALYLCASSPLDWGRQETQYFGPGTRLLVL.

The CDR3 reads CASSLVAWTSGYNEQFF. DNA for the CDR3: TGTGCCAGCAGCTTGGTAGCCTGGACTAGCGGTTACAATGAGCAGTTCTTC. The V call is TRBV5-8, the J call TRBJ2-1, with 10 bases identical to TRBD2. The germline V gene encodes CDR1 SGHTS and CDR2 YDEGEE. The CDR3 contains 17 residues. The V gene end was trimmed by 0 bases and the J gene end by 4 bases; junction bases not matched to a gene: 7. The full variable domain, in which reference TRBV5-8 and TRBJ2-1 provide the parts outside the CDR3, is EAGVTQSPTHLIKTRGQQATLRCSPISGHTSVYWYQQALGLGLQFLLWYDEGEERNRGNFPPRFSGRQFPNYSSELNVNALELEDSALYLCASSLVAWTSGYNEQFFGPGTRLTVL.

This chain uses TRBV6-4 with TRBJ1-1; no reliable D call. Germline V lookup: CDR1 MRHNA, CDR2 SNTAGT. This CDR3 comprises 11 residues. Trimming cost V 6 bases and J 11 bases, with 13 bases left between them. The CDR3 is CASSFGTKAFF. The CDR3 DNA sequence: TGTGCCAGCAGCTTTGGTACTAAGGCTTTCTTT.

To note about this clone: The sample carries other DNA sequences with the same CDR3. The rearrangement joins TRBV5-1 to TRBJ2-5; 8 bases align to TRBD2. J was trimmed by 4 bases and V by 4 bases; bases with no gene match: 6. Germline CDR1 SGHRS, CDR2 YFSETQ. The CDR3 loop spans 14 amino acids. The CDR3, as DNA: TGCGCCAGCAGCCCGACTAGCGCCTCAGAGACCCAGTACTTC. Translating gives CASSPTSASETQYF.

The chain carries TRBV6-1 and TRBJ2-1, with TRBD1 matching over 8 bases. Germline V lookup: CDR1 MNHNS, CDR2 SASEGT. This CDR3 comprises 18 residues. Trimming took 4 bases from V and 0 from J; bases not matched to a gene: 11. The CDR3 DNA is TGTGCCAGCAGTGCTCAACCCTCCGGGACAGGCTCCTACAATGAGCAGTTCTTC. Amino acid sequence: CASSAQPSGTGSYNEQFF.